This T cell receptor (beta chain) was profiled in a study of human T cells and chemical hapten exposure. Study-level results: There was alopecia in the donors, so their immune response may differ from that of healthy people.

In the original workflow: Individual samples carried between roughly 23,224 and 700,000 TCRs, with some 100,000 as the median. TCRdb passed the RACE reads through MiXCR, listing each CDR3 protein once. TCRdb's processing, not the study's, gives the V and J calls here. The data show more than 150,000 distinct CDR3 sequences, around 15% seen once. Time point described: patch test 1, 2 weeks after DPC sensitization. Treatment: therapeutic diphenylcyclopropenone sensitization with weekly scalp DPC. The drawing of blood occurred before each patch test was applied. The CDR3 sequence is 15 residues long. In germline, CDR1 is DFQATT, CDR2 SNEGSKA (reference sequence). The junction had 6 bases not matched to a gene; V was cut back by 3 bases and J by 4 bases. This clonotype was counted many times. Antigen: not known.

The V call is TRBV20-1, the J call TRBJ2-1; 10 bases align to TRBD1. This clonotype was sampled from a woman aged 25 to 45 with alopecia areata. Some clones in this sample may be carry-over from other donors' samples. The material sequenced was whole blood, taken in connection with sensitization to the hapten diphenylcyclopropenone (DPC). For the CDR3, the DNA is TGCAGTGCTAGTGCGACAGGGGGCGCTTACAATGAGCAGTTCTTC. Its protein product is CSASATGGAYNEQFF.